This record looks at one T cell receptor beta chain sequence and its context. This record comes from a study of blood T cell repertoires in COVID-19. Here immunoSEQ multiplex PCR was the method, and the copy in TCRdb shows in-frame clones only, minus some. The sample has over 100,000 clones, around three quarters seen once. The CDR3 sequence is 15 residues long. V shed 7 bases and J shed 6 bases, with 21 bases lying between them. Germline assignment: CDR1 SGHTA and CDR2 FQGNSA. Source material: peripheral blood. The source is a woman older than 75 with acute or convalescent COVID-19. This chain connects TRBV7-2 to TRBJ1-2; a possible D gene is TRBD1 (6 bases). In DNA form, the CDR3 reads TGTGCCAGCAACTCCCCGGGGGGCATCATGCATGGCTACACCTTC. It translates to CASNSPGGIMHGYTF.